These 15 T cell receptor beta chains originate from one sample sequenced in a study of CD8+ T cells in alopecia areata (dated by TCRdb to the late 2010s). The library was obtained by the immunoSEQ multiplex PCR assay. RNA was extracted from all samples and reverse transcribed into cDNA as template for TCR sequencing. TCRdb took over this immuneACCESS table, retaining in-frame rearrangements with V and J assigned. Such tables are incomplete; in checked studies, under half of the missing clones stem from an unresolved V gene, and the remainder is unexplained. The sample table holds more than 95,000 clones, of which 85% to 90% were seen once. The top ten clonotypes cover roughly 10% of the sample. Interpreted using the paper, the treatment or condition label stands for: oral pan-JAK inhibitor, 5-10 mg twice daily. The sequencing here drew on CD8+ T cells sorted from blood, taken around week 30, from a patient treated with tofacitinib. The receptors shown here come from a human donor with alopecia areata.

The chain couples TRBV30 to TRBJ2-1, with 7 bases identical to TRBD2. CDR3 length: 15 residues. The ends lost 2 bases at V and 0 bases at J; junction bases unmatched: 4. Germline CDR1 is GTSNPN and CDR2 is SVGIG (reference sequence). CDR3 coding DNA: TGTGCCTGGAGTTGGTTAGCGGGCTCCTACAATGAGCAGTTCTTC. Its translation: CAWSWLAGSYNEQFF. The whole variable domain, remainder taken from reference TRBV30 and TRBJ2-1, is SQTIHQWPATLVQPVGSPLSLECTVEGTSNPNLYWYRQAAGRGLQLLFYSVGIGQISSEVPQNLSASRPQDRQFILSSKKLLLSDSGFYLCAWSWLAGSYNEQFFGPGTRLTVL.

The V call is TRBV5-5, the J call TRBJ2-5, with no clear D. The germline V gene encodes CDR1 SGHKS and CDR2 YYEKEE (reference sequence). This CDR3 is built from 13 residues. V shed 3 bases and J shed 4 bases, with 10 bases lying between them. The DNA of the CDR3 is TGTGCCAGCAGCTCGTCCGAGGTAGAGACCCAGTACTTC. Protein sequence: CASSSSEVETQYF.

V is TRBV30 and J is TRBJ2-2; no definite D call. The CDR3 sequence is 11 residues long. The V and J ends lost 5 bases and 5 bases respectively, with 6 bases between them. Per the germline V gene, CDR1 is GTSNPN and CDR2 is SVGIG (reference sequence). CDR3 residues: CAWDETGELFF. The DNA for the CDR3 is TGTGCCTGGGACGAGACCGGGGAGCTGTTTTTT.

The chain employs TRBV9 and TRBJ2-7; D possibly uses TRBD1 or TRBD2 (5 bases each). The V end lost 0 bases, the J end lost 0 bases, and 10 bases lay between the germline ends. The germline CDR1 and CDR2 sequences are SGDLS and YYNGEE. CDR3 length: 15 amino acids. Here the CDR3 DNA reads TGTGCCAGCAGCGTAGAGTGGGGGAGCTCCTACGAGCAGTACTTC. This codes for CASSVEWGSSYEQYF.

The chain has TRBV29-1 and TRBJ2-1; TRBD2 agrees at 8 bases. Germline V lookup: CDR1 SQVTM, CDR2 ANQGSEA. CDR3 length equals 16 residues. J was trimmed by 2 bases and V by 3 bases; bases with no gene match: 9. CDR3 sequence reads: CSVEVGSGATYNEQFF. As DNA, the CDR3 is TGCAGCGTTGAGGTCGGTAGCGGGGCGACCTACAATGAGCAGTTCTTC.

The chain employs TRBV9 and TRBJ2-1, with 10 bases identical to TRBD2. J was trimmed by 3 bases and V by 3 bases; bases with no gene match: 3. CDR1 SGDLS and CDR2 YYNGEE come from the germline V gene. The CDR3 loop spans 15 amino acids. The CDR3 protein is CASSGEREGYNEQFF. CDR3 in DNA: TGTGCCAGCAGCGGCGAGCGGGAGGGCTACAATGAGCAGTTCTTC.

The chain couples TRBV30 to TRBJ1-1; D remains unclear. This CDR3 comprises 12 residues. CDR1 GTSNPN and CDR2 SVGIG come from the germline V gene (reference sequence). Trimming cost V 3 bases and J 1 base, with 6 bases left between them. The CDR3 DNA reads TGTGCCTGGAGCGCCGGGAACACTGAAGCTTTCTTT. This sequence encodes CAWSAGNTEAFF.

This sequence joins TRBV5-4 and TRBJ2-7; D may match TRBD1 or TRBD2 (5 bases each). This CDR3 has 14 amino acids. V dropped 3 bases and J dropped 2 bases, with 12 bases sitting between them. Germline V gene lookup returns CDR1 SGHNT and CDR2 YYREEE (reference sequence). The CDR3 DNA reads as TGTGCCAGCAGCTCCCGGGACGGACCCTACGAGCAGTACTTC. As protein: CASSSRDGPYEQYF.

This sequence joins TRBV13 and TRBJ1-5; D is undetermined. Trimming took 0 bases from V and 6 from J, leaving 12 bases between them. The V gene's germline CDR1 is PRHDT and CDR2 FYEKMQ (reference sequence). This CDR3 has 15 residues. This chain's CDR3 is CASSLGGVRAQPQHF. The CDR3 nucleotides are TGTGCCAGCAGCTTAGGTGGGGTGCGGGCTCAGCCCCAGCATTTT.

The gene calls are TRBV27 and TRBJ2-3; TRBD1 matches 8 bases. The CDR3 is 15 residues long. CDR1 is MNHEY and CDR2 is SMNVEV in the germline V gene (reference sequence). The junction had 10 bases not matched to a gene; V was cut back by 5 bases and J by 6 bases. The CDR3 coding sequence is TGTGCCAGCAGTCCCAGGGACAGGAGTGTTGATACGCAGTATTTT. Amino acids: CASSPRDRSVDTQYF.

The chain couples TRBV6-5 to TRBJ2-1; TRBD2 might be the D (6 bases). Looked up from germline, CDR1 is MNHEY and CDR2 is SVGAGI. The ends were cut back, 2 bases at V and 7 bases at J, with 18 bases in the middle. This CDR3 comprises 16 residues. The CDR3 is CASSYLGGDPGNEQFF. Here the CDR3 DNA reads TGTGCCAGCAGTTACCTAGGCGGGGATCCTGGGAATGAGCAGTTCTTC.

The chain employs TRBV27 and TRBJ2-1, with D maybe TRBD1 (5 bases). The CDR3 contains 15 residues. Trimming left V 2 bases short and J 0 bases short, with 8 bases between. Germline CDR1 MNHEY, CDR2 SMNVEV (reference sequence). The CDR3 loop is CASSLDSLSYNEQFF. CDR3 nucleotides: TGTGCCAGCAGTTTAGACAGTCTCTCCTACAATGAGCAGTTCTTC.

The rearrangement links TRBV29-1 to TRBJ2-3, with D hard to call. Per germline, CDR1 SQVTM and CDR2 ANQGSEA. This CDR3 is 12 amino acids long. CDR3 coding DNA: TGCACCTCTCAGGTTGGCACAGATACGCAGTATTTT. This gives the protein CTSQVGTDTQYF.

This clone has only a few counts. The genes are TRBV7-9 and TRBJ2-7; TRBD1 or TRBD2 may be the D gene (5 bases each). Trimming pared 5 bases from V and 4 bases from J, leaving 15 bases between. The CDR3 contains 14 residues. Germline loops: CDR1 SEHNR, CDR2 FQNEAQ (reference sequence). The CDR3 reads CASSPRDQLYEQYF. CDR3 sequence (DNA): TGTGCCAGCAGCCCCAGGGACCAGTTGTACGAGCAGTACTTC.

The chain couples TRBV30 to TRBJ2-6; tentative D call: TRBD1 (5 bases). The V gene lost 5 bases and the J gene lost 4 bases, with 15 bases spanning the gap. CDR3 length equals 15 residues. Germline lookup yields CDR1 GTSNPN and CDR2 SVGIG (reference sequence). The DNA of the CDR3 is TGTGCCTGGGGAGACAGTCCGTCGGGGGCCAACGTCCTGACTTTC. This gives the protein CAWGDSPSGANVLTF.